This T cell receptor beta chain comes out of a study of radiation and T cells in renal cell carcinoma. Findings of the study overall: Irradiated tumors had higher TCR clonality than control tumors.

Germline assignment: CDR1 SGHNT and CDR2 YYREEE (reference sequence). The CDR3 totals 17 residues. V gave up 2 bases and J gave up 6 bases; unmatched junction bases: 8. This clone has more than one count but fewer than ten. Its antigen is unidentified. The method was immunoSEQ multiplex PCR; TCRdb's version includes in-frame clones alone and lacks a portion of them. The table includes 14,000 to 15,000 clones, less than 65% detected once. As to treatment: treatment-naive control, cytoreductive nephrectomy. Control tumors came from treatment-naive patients without prior radiation. Controls included a few female and over ten male donors, resected 2011 to 2014.

The chain carries TRBV5-4 and TRBJ2-1, with 13 bases lining up with TRBD2. Specimen: tumor tissue, collected from a patient whose treatment was nephrectomy without radiotherapy. This TCR derives from a man aged 55 to 70 with renal cell carcinoma. The CDR3 loop is CASSLTPRLAGGNEQFF. CDR3 in DNA: TGTGCCAGCAGCTTAACCCCGAGACTAGCGGGAGGCAATGAGCAGTTCTTC.